Sequencing of this T cell receptor beta chain was carried out in a study of T-cell reconstitution after alpha-beta-depleted transplantation in children. This clonotype was counted many times. Unique molecular identifiers were incorporated when the TCRbeta library was constructed. TCRdb redid the calling of the PCR reads with MiXCR, one entry per CDR3 protein. The sample lists more than 200,000 distinct CDR3 sequences, approximately 9.7% occurring once. The V end lost 4 bases, the J end lost 8 bases, and 13 bases lay between the germline ends. Germline lookup yields CDR1 SGHKS and CDR2 YYEKEE (reference sequence). This CDR3 has 13 amino acids.

This sequence originates from a human donor who donated a stem cell graft to a child with SCID. The sequencing here drew on PBMCs from the stem cell graft donor, taken from the stem cell graft. V is TRBV5-5 and J is TRBJ1-5; D not resolved. CDR3 residues: CASSRNGREPQHF. For the CDR3, the DNA is TGTGCCAGCAGCAGGAACGGACGCGAGCCCCAGCATTTT. The full variable domain, its missing parts supplied by reference TRBV5-5 and TRBJ1-5, is DAGVTQSPTHLIKTRGQQVTLRCSPISGHKSVSWYQQVLGQGPQFIFQYYEKEERGRGNFPDRFSARQFPNYSSELNVNALLLGDSALYLCASSRNGREPQHFGDGTRLSIL.